This entry features one TCR beta chain sequence. Its target is unknown. This sample was taken from a study of beta chain features in type 1 diabetes. Study results and limitations: Type 1 diabetes patients had moderately but significantly shorter TCRB CDR3s in all four CD4+ subsets.

CDR1 and CDR2 (germline): SGHVS, FQNEAQ. This CDR3 spans 12 amino acids. Trimming left V 5 bases short and J 6 bases short, with 9 bases between. The sequenced template was cDNA made from the entire isolated RNA. Read counts averaged approximately 3.5 million for samples of naive, central memory and regulatory T cells. The data were produced by immunoSEQ multiplex PCR, yet TCRdb's version contains in-frame clones alone and is incomplete. The sample has 100,000 to 150,000 clones, approximately 10% seen once. The chain has TRBV7-8 and TRBJ2-3; D gene unclear. The sequence came from a man aged 30 to 39 with type 1 diabetes. Sample: central memory CD4+ T cells from blood. CDR3 residues: CASSLNRDTQYF. The DNA for the CDR3 is TGTGCCAGCAGCCTTAATCGGGATACGCAGTATTTT.